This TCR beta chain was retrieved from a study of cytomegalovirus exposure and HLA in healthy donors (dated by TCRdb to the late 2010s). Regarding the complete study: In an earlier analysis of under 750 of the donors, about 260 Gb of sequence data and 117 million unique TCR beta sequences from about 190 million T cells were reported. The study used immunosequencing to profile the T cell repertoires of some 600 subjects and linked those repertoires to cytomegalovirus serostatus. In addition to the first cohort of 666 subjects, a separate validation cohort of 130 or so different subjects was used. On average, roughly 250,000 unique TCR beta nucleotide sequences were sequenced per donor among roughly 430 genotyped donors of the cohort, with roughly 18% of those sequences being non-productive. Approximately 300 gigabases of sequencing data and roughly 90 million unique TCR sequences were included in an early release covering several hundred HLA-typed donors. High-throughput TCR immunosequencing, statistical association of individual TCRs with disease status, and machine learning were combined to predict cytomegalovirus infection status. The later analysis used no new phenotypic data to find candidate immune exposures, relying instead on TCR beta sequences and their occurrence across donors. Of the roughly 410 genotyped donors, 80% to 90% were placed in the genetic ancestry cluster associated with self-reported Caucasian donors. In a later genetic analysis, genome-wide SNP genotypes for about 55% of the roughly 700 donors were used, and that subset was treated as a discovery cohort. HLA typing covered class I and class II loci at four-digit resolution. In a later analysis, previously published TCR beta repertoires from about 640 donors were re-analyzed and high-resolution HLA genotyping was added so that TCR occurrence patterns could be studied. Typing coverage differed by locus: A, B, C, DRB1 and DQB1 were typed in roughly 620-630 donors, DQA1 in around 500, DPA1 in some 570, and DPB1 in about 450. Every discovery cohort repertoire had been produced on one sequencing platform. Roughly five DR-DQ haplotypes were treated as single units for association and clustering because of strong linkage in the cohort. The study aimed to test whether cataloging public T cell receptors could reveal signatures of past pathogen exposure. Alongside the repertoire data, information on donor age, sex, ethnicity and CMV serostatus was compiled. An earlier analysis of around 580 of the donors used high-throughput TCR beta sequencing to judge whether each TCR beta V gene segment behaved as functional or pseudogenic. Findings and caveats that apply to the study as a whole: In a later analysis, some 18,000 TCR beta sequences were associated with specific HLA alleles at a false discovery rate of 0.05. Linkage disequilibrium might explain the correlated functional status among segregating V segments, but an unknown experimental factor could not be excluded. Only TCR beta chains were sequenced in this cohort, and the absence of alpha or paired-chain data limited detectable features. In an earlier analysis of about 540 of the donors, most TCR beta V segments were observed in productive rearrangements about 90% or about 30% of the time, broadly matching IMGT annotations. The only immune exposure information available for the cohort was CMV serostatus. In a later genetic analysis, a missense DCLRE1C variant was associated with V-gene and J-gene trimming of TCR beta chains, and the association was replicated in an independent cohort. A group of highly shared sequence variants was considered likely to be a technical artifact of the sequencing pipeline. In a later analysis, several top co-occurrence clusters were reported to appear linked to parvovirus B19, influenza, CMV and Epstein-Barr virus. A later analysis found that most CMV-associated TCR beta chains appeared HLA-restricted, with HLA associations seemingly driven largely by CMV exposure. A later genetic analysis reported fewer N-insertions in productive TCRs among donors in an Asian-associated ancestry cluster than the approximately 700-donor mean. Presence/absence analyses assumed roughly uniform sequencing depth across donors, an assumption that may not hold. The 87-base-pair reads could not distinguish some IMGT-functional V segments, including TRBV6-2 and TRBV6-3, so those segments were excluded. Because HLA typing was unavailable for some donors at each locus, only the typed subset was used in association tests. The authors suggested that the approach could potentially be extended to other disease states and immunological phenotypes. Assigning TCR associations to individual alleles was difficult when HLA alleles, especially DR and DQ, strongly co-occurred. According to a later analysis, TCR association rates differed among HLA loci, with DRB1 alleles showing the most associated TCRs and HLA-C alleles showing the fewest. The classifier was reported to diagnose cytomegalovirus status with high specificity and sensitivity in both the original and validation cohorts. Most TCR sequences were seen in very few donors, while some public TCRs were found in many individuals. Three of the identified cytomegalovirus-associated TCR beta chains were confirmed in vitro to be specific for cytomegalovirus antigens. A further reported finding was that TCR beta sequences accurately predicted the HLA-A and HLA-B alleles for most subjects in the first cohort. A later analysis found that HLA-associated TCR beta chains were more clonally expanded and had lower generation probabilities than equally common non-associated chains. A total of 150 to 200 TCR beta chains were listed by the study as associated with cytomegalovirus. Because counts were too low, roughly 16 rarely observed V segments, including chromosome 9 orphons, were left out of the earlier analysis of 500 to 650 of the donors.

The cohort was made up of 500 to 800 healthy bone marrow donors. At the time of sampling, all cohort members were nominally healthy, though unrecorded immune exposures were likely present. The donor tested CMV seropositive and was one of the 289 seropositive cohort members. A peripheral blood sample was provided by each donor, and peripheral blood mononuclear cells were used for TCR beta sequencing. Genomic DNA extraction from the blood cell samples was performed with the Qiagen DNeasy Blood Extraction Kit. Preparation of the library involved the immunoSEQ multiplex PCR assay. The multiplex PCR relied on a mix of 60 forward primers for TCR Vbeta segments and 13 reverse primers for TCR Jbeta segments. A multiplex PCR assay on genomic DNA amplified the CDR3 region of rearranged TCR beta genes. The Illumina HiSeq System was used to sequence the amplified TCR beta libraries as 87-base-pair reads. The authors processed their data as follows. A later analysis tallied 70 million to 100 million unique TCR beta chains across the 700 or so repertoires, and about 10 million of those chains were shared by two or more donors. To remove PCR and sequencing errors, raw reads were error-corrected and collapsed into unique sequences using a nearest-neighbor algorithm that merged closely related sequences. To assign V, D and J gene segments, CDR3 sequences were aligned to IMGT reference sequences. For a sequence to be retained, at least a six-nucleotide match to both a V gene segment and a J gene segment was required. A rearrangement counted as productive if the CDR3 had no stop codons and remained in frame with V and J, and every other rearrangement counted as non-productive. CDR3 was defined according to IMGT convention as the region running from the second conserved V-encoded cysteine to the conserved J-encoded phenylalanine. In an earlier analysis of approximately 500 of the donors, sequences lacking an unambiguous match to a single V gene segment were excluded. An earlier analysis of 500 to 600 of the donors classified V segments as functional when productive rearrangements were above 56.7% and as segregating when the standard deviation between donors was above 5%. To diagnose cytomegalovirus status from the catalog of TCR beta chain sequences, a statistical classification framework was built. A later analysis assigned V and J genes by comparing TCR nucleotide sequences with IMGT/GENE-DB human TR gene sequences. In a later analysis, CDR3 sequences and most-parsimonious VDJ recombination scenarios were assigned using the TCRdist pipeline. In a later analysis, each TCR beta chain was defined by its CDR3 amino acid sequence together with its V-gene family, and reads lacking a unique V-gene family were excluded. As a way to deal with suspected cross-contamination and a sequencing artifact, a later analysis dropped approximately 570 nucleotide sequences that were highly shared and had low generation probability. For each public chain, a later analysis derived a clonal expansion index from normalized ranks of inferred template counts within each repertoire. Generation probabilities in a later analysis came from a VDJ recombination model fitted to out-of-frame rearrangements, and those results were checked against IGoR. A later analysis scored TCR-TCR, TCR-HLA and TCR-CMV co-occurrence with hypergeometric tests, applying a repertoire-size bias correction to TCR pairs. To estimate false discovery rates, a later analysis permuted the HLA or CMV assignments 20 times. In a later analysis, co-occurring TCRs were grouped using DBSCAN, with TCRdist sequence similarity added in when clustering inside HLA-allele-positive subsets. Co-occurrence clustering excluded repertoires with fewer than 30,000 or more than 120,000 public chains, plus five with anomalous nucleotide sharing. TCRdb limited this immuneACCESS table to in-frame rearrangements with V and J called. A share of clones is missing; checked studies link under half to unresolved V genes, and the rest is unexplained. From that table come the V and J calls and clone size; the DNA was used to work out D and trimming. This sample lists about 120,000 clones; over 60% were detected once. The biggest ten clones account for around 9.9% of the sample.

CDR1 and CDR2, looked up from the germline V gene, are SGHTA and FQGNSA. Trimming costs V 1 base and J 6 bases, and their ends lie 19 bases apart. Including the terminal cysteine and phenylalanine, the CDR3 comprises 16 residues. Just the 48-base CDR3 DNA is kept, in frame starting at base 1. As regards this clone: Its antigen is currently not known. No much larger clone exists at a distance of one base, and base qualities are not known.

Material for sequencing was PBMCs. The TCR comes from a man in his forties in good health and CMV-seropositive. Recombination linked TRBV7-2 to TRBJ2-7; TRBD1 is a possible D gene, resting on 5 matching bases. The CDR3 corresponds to CASSLELTAGPIEQYF. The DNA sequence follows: TGTGCCAGCAGCTTAGAACTGACAGCAGGCCCCATCGAGCAGTACTTC. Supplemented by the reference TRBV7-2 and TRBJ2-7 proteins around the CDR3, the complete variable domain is GAGVSQSPSNKVTEKGKDVELRCDPISGHTALYWYRQSLGQGLEFLIYFQGNSAPDKSGLPSDRFSAERTGGSVSTLTIQRTQQEDSAVYLCASSLELTAGPIEQYFGPGTRLTVT.